This T cell receptor (beta chain) is drawn from a study of OX40 agonist ivuxolimab in advanced cancers. About the study: At 0.01 to 10 mg/kg, ivuxolimab was administered intravenously to patients every 2 weeks. Study-level results: Mean expanded clone counts were higher in CD8+ than CD4+ T cells.

Comment on this clone: Its antigen is still unknown.

CDR3 length: 14 amino acids. V was cut by 3 bases and J by 1 base, with 9 bases left in between. Germline-derived CDR1 and CDR2 are SGHTA and FQGNSA. Samples were taken at baseline and on day 1 of cycles 4 and 7. This table comes from immunoSEQ multiplex PCR, and its TCRdb copy is limited to in-frame clones, with some not included. Among over 55,000 clones listed, about 90% were seen once. The sequence was obtained from an adult with an advanced solid tumor such as melanoma, head and neck, liver or kidney cancer. Sequenced here: CD4+ or CD8+ T cells sorted from blood, sampled in a trial of the OX40 agonist ivuxolimab. This chain links TRBV7-2 with TRBJ2-5; D perhaps matches TRBD2 (5 bases). DNA for the CDR3: TGTGCCAGCAGCTTGGACTGGCGCCAAGAGACCCAGTACTTC. Translation: CASSLDWRQETQYF.